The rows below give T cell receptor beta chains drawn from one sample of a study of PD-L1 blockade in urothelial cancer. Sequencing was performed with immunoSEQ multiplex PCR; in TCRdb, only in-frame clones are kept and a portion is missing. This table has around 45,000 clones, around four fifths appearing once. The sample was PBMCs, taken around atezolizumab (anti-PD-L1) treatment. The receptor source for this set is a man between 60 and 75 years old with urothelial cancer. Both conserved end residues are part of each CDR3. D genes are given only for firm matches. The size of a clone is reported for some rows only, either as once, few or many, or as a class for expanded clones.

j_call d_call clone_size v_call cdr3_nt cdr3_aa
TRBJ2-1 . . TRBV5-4 TGTGCCAGCAGCACCCCCCGGGGGGCCGACAATGAGCAGTTCTTC CASSTPRGADNEQFF
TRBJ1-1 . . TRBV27 TGTGCCAGCAGTTTAGAACAGGGCTTGACTGAAGCTTTCTTT CASSLEQGLTEAFF
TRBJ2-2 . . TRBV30 TGTGCCTCCACCCCTATACTGAACACCGGGGAGCTGTTTTTT CASTPILNTGELFF
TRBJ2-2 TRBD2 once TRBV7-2 TGTGCCAGCAGCTCTAGCGGGGGGCGAGGCGGGGAGCTGTTTTTT CASSSSGGRGGELFF
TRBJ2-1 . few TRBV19 TGTGCCAGTAGTCAAGACAGGTCGCTGCGGTTCTTC CASSQDRSLRFF
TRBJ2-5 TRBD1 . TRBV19 TGTGCCAGTAGCCGGCATAGACAGGGAGAGACCCAGTACTTC CASSRHRQGETQYF
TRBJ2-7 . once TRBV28 TGTGCCAGCAGTTTGGGGAGCTCCTACGAGCAGTACTTC CASSLGSSYEQYF
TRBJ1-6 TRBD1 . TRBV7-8 TGTGCCAGCAGCTTATCCGCGACAGGGAAAGCACCCCTCCACTTT CASSLSATGKAPLHF
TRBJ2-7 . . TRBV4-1 TGCGCCAGCAGCCAAGTCAGGTCTAACACCCTTGAGTTGCAGTACTTC CASSQVRSNTLELQYF
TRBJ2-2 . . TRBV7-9 TGTGCCAGCAGCTCGAGAGACAGCTACACCGGGGAGCTGTTTTTT CASSSRDSYTGELFF
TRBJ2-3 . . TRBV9 TGTGCCAGCGGCTTAACCGGGATGACCACAGATACGCAGTATTTT CASGLTGMTTDTQYF
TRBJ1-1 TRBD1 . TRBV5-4 TGTGCCAGCAGAACGCCGGGACAGGGGTTGAACACTGAAGCTTTCTTT CASRTPGQGLNTEAFF
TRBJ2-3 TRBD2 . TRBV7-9 TGTGCCAGCAGCTCCCGGACTAGCGGGGACACAGATACGCAGTATTTT CASSSRTSGDTDTQYF
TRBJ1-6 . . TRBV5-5 TGTGCCAGCAGCCGAGACATCTCATATTCACCCCTCCACTTT CASSRDISYSPLHF
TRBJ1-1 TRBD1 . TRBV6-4 TGTGCCAGCAGTGACGACAGGGGGACTGAAGCTTTCTTT CASSDDRGTEAFF
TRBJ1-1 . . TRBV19 TGTGCCAGTAGTATGCATCGGCAGGGTTTAGCTTTCTTT CASSMHRQGLAFF
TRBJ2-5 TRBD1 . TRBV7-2 TGTGCCAGCAGCACAGACAGGGAAGAGACCCAGTACTTC CASSTDREETQYF
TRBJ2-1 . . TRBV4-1 TGCGCCAGCAGCCTAGGGAGGGGGGGGTCTATCAATGAGCAGTTCTTC CASSLGRGGSINEQFF